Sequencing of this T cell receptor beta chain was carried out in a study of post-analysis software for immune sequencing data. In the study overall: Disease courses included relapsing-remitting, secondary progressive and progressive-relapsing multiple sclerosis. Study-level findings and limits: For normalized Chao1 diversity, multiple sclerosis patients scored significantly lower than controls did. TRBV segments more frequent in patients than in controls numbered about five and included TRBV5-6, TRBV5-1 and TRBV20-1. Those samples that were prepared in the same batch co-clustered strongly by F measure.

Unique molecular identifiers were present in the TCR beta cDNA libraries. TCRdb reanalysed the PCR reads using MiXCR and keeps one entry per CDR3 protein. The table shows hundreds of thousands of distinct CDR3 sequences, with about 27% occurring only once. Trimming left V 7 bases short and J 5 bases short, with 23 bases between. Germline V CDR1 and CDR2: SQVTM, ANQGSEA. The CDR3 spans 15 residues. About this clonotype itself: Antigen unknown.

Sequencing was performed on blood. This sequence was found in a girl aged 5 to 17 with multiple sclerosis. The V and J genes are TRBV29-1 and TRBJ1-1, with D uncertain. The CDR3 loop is CSAGRTAGWSTEAFF. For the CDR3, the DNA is TGCAGCGCTGGAAGGACCGCAGGATGGAGTACTGAAGCTTTCTTT.